The next 22 T cell receptor beta chains were all read from a single sample in a study of cytomegalovirus exposure and HLA in healthy donors. In the PCR, 60 Vbeta and 13 Jbeta primers were used. The table came from immunoSEQ multiplex PCR; TCRdb's copy has only in-frame clones and leaves some out. The repertoire table contains approximately 120,000 clones. Input material: PBMCs. The receptors were sampled from a young man in good health and CMV-seronegative.

V and J are TRBV27 and TRBJ2-7; 7 bases are a match to TRBD1. CDR3 length equals 15 residues. Germline V gives CDR1 MNHEY, CDR2 SMNVEV (reference sequence). Trimming at V came to 2 bases and at J to 3 bases, leaving 7 bases not matched to a gene. This chain's CDR3 is CASSLGTASIYEQYF. The DNA for the CDR3 is TGTGCCAGCAGTTTAGGGACAGCGAGCATCTACGAGCAGTACTTC.

The CDR3 here is CAWSVGHRNTIYF. The CDR3 DNA sequence: TGTGCCTGGAGTGTCGGACACCGAAACACCATATATTTT. The chain carries TRBV30 and TRBJ1-3; D is possibly TRBD1 (5 bases). Germline CDR1 and CDR2: GTSNPN and SVGIG (reference sequence). V was shortened by 0 bases and J by 5 bases, with 8 bases between the two germline ends. The CDR3 is 13 residues long.

V and J are TRBV28 and TRBJ2-3; 7 bases map to TRBD1. Germline-derived CDR1 and CDR2 are MDHEN and SYDVKM. Trimming at V came to 6 bases and at J to 6 bases, leaving 12 bases not matched to a gene. This CDR3 is 15 amino acids long. The CDR3 region has the DNA TGTGCCAGCAGCTGGGACAGCCGCCACGGGGATACGCAGTATTTT. Translated, it gives CASSWDSRHGDTQYF.

J is TRBJ2-1 and V is TRBV29-1, with a tentative D call TRBD2 (7 bases). Germline assignment: CDR1 SQVTM and CDR2 ANQGSEA. This CDR3 spans 12 amino acids. V shed 2 bases and J shed 7 bases, with 9 bases lying between them. The CDR3 coding sequence is TGCAGCGTTGAAAAGGGGGGGAATGAGCAGTTCTTC. As protein: CSVEKGGNEQFF.

The chain links TRBV5-6 to TRBJ1-3; no firm D call. The V gene's germline CDR1 is SGHDT and CDR2 YYEEEE. Trimming stripped 3 bases from V and 0 bases from J, with 13 bases between. The CDR3 is made up of 16 amino acids. In DNA, the CDR3 is TGTGCCAGCAGCTACCCGAGCGAAAGCTCTGGAAACACCATATATTTT. This gives the protein CASSYPSESSGNTIYF.

The rearrangement joins TRBV28 to TRBJ2-3; D perhaps matches TRBD1 (6 bases). The CDR3 is 19 residues long. Germline loops: CDR1 MDHEN, CDR2 SYDVKM. Deletions cut 6 bases from V and 4 bases from J, with 29 bases between. The CDR3 nucleotides read TGTGCCAGCAGCGTACCCCGGGACACGGTCGAGGAGAGCCCAGATACGCAGTATTTT. As protein: CASSVPRDTVEESPDTQYF.

The CDR3 sequence is CASSYSGPGNTIYF. CDR3 DNA: TGTGCCAGCAGTTACTCGGGGCCTGGAAACACCATATATTTT. The chain couples TRBV6-5 to TRBJ1-3; TRBD1 is a possible D gene (5 bases). The germline CDR1 and CDR2 sequences are MNHEY and SVGAGI. This CDR3 is 14 amino acids long. Trimming took 0 bases from V and 2 from J, leaving 5 bases between them.

V usage is TRBV2 and J usage is TRBJ2-1; TRBD2 matches 9 bases. V gave up 8 bases and J gave up 6 bases; unmatched junction bases: 8. The germline V gene encodes CDR1 SNHLY and CDR2 FYNNEI. This CDR3 region has 14 residues. CDR3 sequence reads: CASSGLAVGNEQFF. CDR3 sequence (DNA): TGTGCCAGCTCGGGACTAGCTGTAGGCAATGAGCAGTTCTTC.

V gene TRBV5-6 combines with J gene TRBJ2-7; 10 bases align to TRBD2. The CDR3 sequence is 15 residues long. Germline values: CDR1 SGHDT, CDR2 YYEEEE. Trimming removed 5 bases from V and 0 bases from J; junction bases left unmatched: 5. The CDR3 DNA follows: TGTGCCAGCAGGGCCGGGACTAGCGTCTCCTACGAGCAGTACTTC. It encodes CASRAGTSVSYEQYF.

This chain links TRBV5-1 with TRBJ1-6; 8 bases are a match to TRBD1. After removal of 0 bases from V and 8 bases from J, the junction contained 7 bases not matched to a gene. Germline V gives CDR1 SGHRS, CDR2 YFSETQ. The CDR3 consists of 16 residues. The CDR3: CASSLDGQGGHSPLHF. CDR3 DNA: TGCGCCAGCAGCTTGGATGGACAGGGCGGTCATTCACCCCTCCACTTT.

To note about this clone: Other nucleotide sequences in the sample specify the same CDR3. The rearrangement joins TRBV6-4 to TRBJ2-1, with 7 bases lining up with TRBD1. The CDR3 contains 15 residues. Losses at the gene ends were 5 bases for V and 3 bases for J; bases not matched to a gene: 7. CDR1 and CDR2 (germline): MRHNA, SNTAGT. In nucleotides, the CDR3 is TGTGCCAGCAGTAGACAGGGTGGGGACTACAATGAGCAGTTCTTC. As protein: CASSRQGGDYNEQFF.

This rearrangement joins TRBV6-5 to TRBJ2-7, with TRBD2 identical over 12 bases. Per germline, CDR1 MNHEY and CDR2 SVGAGI. The V gene end was trimmed by 2 bases and the J gene end by 2 bases; junction bases not matched to a gene: 1. The length of the CDR3 is 15 residues. The CDR3 region is CASSYGLAGPYEQYF. For the CDR3, the DNA is TGTGCCAGCAGTTACGGACTAGCGGGGCCCTACGAGCAGTACTTC.

V is TRBV30 and J is TRBJ2-2, with D possibly matching TRBD1 (6 bases). The CDR3 is 13 residues long. Germline loops: CDR1 GTSNPN, CDR2 SVGIG (reference sequence). Trimming removed 8 bases at V and 2 bases at J, with 12 bases between. Here the CDR3 DNA reads TGTGCCAGACAGGCCCCCAACACCGGGGAGCTGTTTTTT. Residues: CARQAPNTGELFF.

The chain joins TRBV30 to TRBJ1-5; D unresolved. Germline CDR1 is GTSNPN and CDR2 is SVGIG (reference sequence). The CDR3 is 14 amino acids. The V and J ends lost 2 bases and 0 bases respectively, with 8 bases between them. The CDR3 region has the DNA TGTGCCTGGAGTCGCAGTTATAGCAATCAGCCCCAGCATTTT. This encodes CAWSRSYSNQPQHF.

The chain joins TRBV28 to TRBJ2-7; a weak D match, TRBD1 (5 bases). CDR1 and CDR2 from the germline V gene are MDHEN and SYDVKM. This CDR3 is built from 16 residues. V was cut by 6 bases and J by 3 bases, with 21 bases left in between. The CDR3 is CASREPGYRGLYEQYF. The CDR3 DNA sequence: TGTGCCAGCAGGGAGCCGGGCTATAGGGGCCTCTACGAGCAGTACTTC.

The chain carries TRBV5-6 and TRBJ1-2; 8 positions match TRBD1. Trimming took 5 bases from V and 7 from J; bases not matched to a gene: 16. The length of the CDR3 is 16 residues. Germline V CDR1 and CDR2: SGHDT, YYEEEE. CDR3 loop: CASRPVSGQATRGYTF. As DNA, the CDR3 is TGTGCCAGCAGACCCGTCTCGGGACAGGCCACGCGTGGCTACACCTTC.

The V gene is TRBV28, the J gene TRBJ2-3; D ambiguous. The germline V gene has CDR1 MDHEN and CDR2 SYDVKM. Trimming shortened V by 10 bases and J by 7 bases, and 18 bases separated the two germline ends. This CDR3 spans 13 amino acids. The CDR3 coding sequence is TGTGCCACATCATGGTCTACGCCCCATACGCAGTATTTT. Its protein is CATSWSTPHTQYF.

The V call is TRBV28, the J call TRBJ1-5, with D tentatively TRBD1 (6 bases). The CDR3 spans 13 residues. Looked up from germline, CDR1 is MDHEN and CDR2 is SYDVKM. Trimming stripped 6 bases from V and 9 bases from J, with 15 bases between. This CDR3 reads CASSYQGIRPQHF. Here the CDR3 DNA reads TGTGCCAGCAGCTACCAGGGGATTCGGCCCCAGCATTTT.

The chain links TRBV7-2 to TRBJ2-2; a weak D match, TRBD2 (6 bases). Germline loops: CDR1 SGHTA, CDR2 FQGNSA. CDR3 size: 17 residues. V was trimmed by 2 bases and J by 4 bases, leaving 17 bases between them. CDR3 DNA: TGTGCCAGCAGCTTACGTCAGTGGCTGACTAGCACCGGGGAGCTGTTTTTT. This gives the protein CASSLRQWLTSTGELFF.

The genes are TRBV11-2 and TRBJ2-7, with D unresolved. With 8 bases removed from V and 3 bases from J, the gap between germline ends came to 11 bases. Germline lookup yields CDR1 SGHAT and CDR2 FQNNGV. The CDR3 loop spans 12 amino acids. CDR3 sequence (DNA): TGTGCCAGCGAAGACAAGAACTACGAGCAGTACTTC. This codes for CASEDKNYEQYF. The complete variable domain, with remaining parts taken from reference TRBV11-2 and TRBJ2-7, reads EAGVAQSPRYKIIEKRQSVAFWCNPISGHATLYWYQQILGQGPKLLIQFQNNGVVDDSQLPKDRFSAERLKGVDSTLKIQPAKLEDSAVYLCASEDKNYEQYFGPGTRLTVT.

V gene TRBV6-5 combines with J gene TRBJ2-1; D call uncertain. With 2 bases removed from V and 0 bases from J, the gap between germline ends came to 5 bases. CDR1 is MNHEY, CDR2 SVGAGI, per germline. There are 14 residues in the CDR3. CDR3 protein: CASSYTSSYNEQFF. Written as DNA, the CDR3 is TGTGCCAGCAGTTACACGAGCTCCTACAATGAGCAGTTCTTC.

The chain joins TRBV6-1 to TRBJ2-2, with a possible D match to TRBD1 (6 bases). This CDR3 has 22 amino acids. Trimming pared 1 base from V and 5 bases from J, leaving 32 bases between. CDR1 and CDR2 (germline): MNHNS, SASEGT. The DNA for the CDR3 is TGTGCCAGCAGTGAAGTCGTCCAGGGTCTCCTAAGGGGGAGAGGTTTAACCGGGGAGCTGTTTTTT. Amino acids: CASSEVVQGLLRGRGLTGELFF.